The source of this T cell receptor (beta chain) is a study of human T cells and chemical hapten exposure. The wider study: Sensitization was performed using 2% DPC on a roughly 2 cm by roughly 2 cm upper inner arm skin site.

In the case of this clonotype: The CDR3 does not end in the conserved phenylalanine or tryptophan, so this is likely a read error.

As to time point: patch test 1, 2 weeks after DPC sensitization. The treatment: therapeutic diphenylcyclopropenone sensitization with weekly scalp DPC. Blood draws came first, before each patch test. Alopecia patients, 18 to 70 years old and DPC-suitable, served as donors. The V and J ends lost 1 base and 0 bases respectively, with 6 bases between them. Germline V gene data show CDR1 as MNHNS and CDR2 as SASEGT. The CDR3 consists of 14 residues. TCRdb itself ran the RACE reads through MiXCR, one entry per CDR3 protein. The sample has more than 80,000 distinct CDR3 sequences, approximately 8% seen once; the top ten hold roughly 1.6%.

The TCR was taken from a woman aged 30 to 39 with alopecia areata. Some clones in this sample may be carry-over from other donors' samples. Sequencing was performed on whole blood, taken in connection with sensitization to the hapten diphenylcyclopropenone (DPC). The chain carries TRBV6-1 and TRBJ1-1; no firm D call. As DNA, the CDR3 is TGTGCCAGCAGTGAAGAAGGGCTGAACACTGAAGCTTTCCTT. Amino acids: CASSEEGLNTEAFL.